The next 6 T cell receptor beta chains were all read from a single sample in a study of blood T cell repertoires in COVID-19. The protocol was immunoSEQ multiplex PCR, while the TCRdb copy is restricted to in-frame clones and leaves out a portion. Of some 70,000 clones listed, roughly nine tenths are singletons. The specimen sequenced was peripheral blood. The receptors shown here come from a middle-aged man with acute or convalescent COVID-19.

The chain links TRBV28 to TRBJ1-3; 12 nucleotides line up with TRBD1. The J call may be wrong; the DNA end is better matched by TRBJ2-2. Germline loops: CDR1 MDHEN, CDR2 SYDVKM. CDR3 length: 16 amino acids. CDR3 sequence: CASRPSGQGATGELFF. The CDR3 DNA is TGTGCCAGCAGACCATCGGGACAGGGGGCCACCGGGGAGCTGTTTTTT.

This chain uses TRBV28 with TRBJ2-7; 8 bases map to TRBD2. With V trimmed by 6 bases and J by 5 bases, 9 bases remained unmatched. The CDR3 loop spans 14 amino acids. Germline assignment: CDR1 MDHEN and CDR2 SYDVKM. The CDR3 DNA follows: TGTGCCAGCAGCCCCAGCGGGAGATTCAACGAGCAGTACTTC. Encoded protein: CASSPSGRFNEQYF.

The chain has TRBV27 and TRBJ1-5; perhaps TRBD1 as D (5 bases). V lost 5 bases to trimming and J lost 1 base, with 18 bases between them. This CDR3 comprises 17 residues. Looked up from germline, CDR1 is MNHEY and CDR2 is SMNVEV (reference sequence). CDR3: CASSLEGGTASNQPQHF. For the CDR3, the DNA is TGTGCCAGCAGTCTGGAGGGCGGGACGGCCAGCAATCAGCCCCAGCATTTT.

V usage is TRBV27 and J usage is TRBJ2-7; 11 bases line up with TRBD2. The CDR3 has 14 residues. V lost 3 bases and J lost 2; bases outside the gene matches: 0. The V gene's germline CDR1 is MNHEY and CDR2 SMNVEV (reference sequence). CDR3 loop: CASSFSGRAYEQYF. Written as DNA, the CDR3 is TGTGCCAGCAGTTTTAGCGGGAGGGCCTACGAGCAGTACTTC.

The J gene is TRBJ1-6, the V gene TRBV7-2; D is possibly TRBD1 (6 bases). This CDR3 is built from 15 residues. CDR1 is SGHTA, CDR2 FQGNSA, per germline. V lost 2 bases to trimming and J lost 7 bases, with 12 bases between them. The CDR3 sequence is CASSLSGVRNSPLHF. In DNA, the CDR3 is TGTGCCAGCAGCTTATCAGGGGTTCGGAATTCACCCCTCCACTTT.

The rearrangement links TRBV19 to TRBJ2-7, with a possible D match to TRBD1 (6 bases). The V gene lost 5 bases and the J gene lost 5 bases, with 19 bases spanning the gap. CDR1 is LNHDA, CDR2 SQIVND, per germline (reference sequence). CDR3 length: 15 amino acids. CDR3 sequence: CASSQRTAPSNEQYF. In nucleotides, the CDR3 is TGTGCCAGTAGTCAGAGGACAGCACCCTCGAACGAGCAGTACTTC. The whole variable domain, filled in from reference TRBV19 and TRBJ2-7, reads DGGITQSPKYLFRKEGQNVTLSCEQNLNHDAMYWYRQDPGQGLRLIYYSQIVNDFQKGDIAEGYSVSREKKESFPLTVTSAQKNPTAFYLCASSQRTAPSNEQYFGPGTRLTVT.